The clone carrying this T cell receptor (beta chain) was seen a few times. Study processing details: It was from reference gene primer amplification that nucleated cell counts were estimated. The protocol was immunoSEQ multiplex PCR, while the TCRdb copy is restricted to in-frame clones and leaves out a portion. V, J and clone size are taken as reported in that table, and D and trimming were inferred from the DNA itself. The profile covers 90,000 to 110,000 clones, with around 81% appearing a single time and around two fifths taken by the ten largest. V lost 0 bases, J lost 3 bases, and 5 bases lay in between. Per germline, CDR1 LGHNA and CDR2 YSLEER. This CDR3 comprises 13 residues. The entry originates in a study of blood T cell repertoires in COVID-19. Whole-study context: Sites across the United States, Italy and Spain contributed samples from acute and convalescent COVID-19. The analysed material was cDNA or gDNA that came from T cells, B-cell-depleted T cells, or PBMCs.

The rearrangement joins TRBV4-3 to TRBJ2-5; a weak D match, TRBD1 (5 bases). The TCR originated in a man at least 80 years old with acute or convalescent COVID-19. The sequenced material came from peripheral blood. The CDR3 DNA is TGCGCCAGCAGCCAAGAGACAGAAGAGACCCAGTACTTC. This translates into CASSQETEETQYF.